The 22 T cell receptor beta chains presented below share a single source sample, sequenced in a study of Graves' ophthalmopathy and Graves' hyperthyroidism. RNA transcripts yielded amplified TCR beta CDR3 regions. Amplification began with first-round RT-PCR using HTBI primers, then second-round multiplex PCR was performed. Each CDR3 protein gets one entry after TCRdb re-called the multiplex PCR reads with MiXCR. The data hold about 640,000 distinct CDR3 sequences, with 35% to 45% observed a single time. Sample: peripheral blood. The receptors originated from an adult man with Graves' ophthalmopathy.

This clonotype appeared a few times. The V and J genes are TRBV30 and TRBJ1-3; D gene uncertain. CDR3 size: 12 residues. The ends were cut back, 5 bases at V and 4 bases at J, with 9 bases in the middle. Germline CDR1 GTSNPN, CDR2 SVGIG (reference sequence). The CDR3 DNA reads TGTGCCTGGGACGTGGGGGGAAACACCATATATTTT. Its translation is CAWDVGGNTIYF.

Points on this clonotype: This could be a read error, since a much larger clone is one nucleotide away. This chain uses TRBV25-1 with TRBJ2-7; D is ambiguous. CDR1 is MGHDK and CDR2 is SYGVNS in the germline V gene. The CDR3 has 14 residues. CDR3 DNA: TGTGCCAGCAGTTACGACCACAACTCCTACGAGCAGTGCTTC. Amino acid sequence: CASSYDHNSYEQCF.

About this clonotype: A read error may explain this, as a much larger clone is one base away. The chain employs TRBV6-6 and TRBJ2-7; possible D gene TRBD2, 5 bases. This CDR3 comprises 13 residues. CDR1 is MNHNY and CDR2 is SVGAGI in the germline V gene (reference sequence). V was pared by 7 bases and J by 5 bases, with 15 bases between. The CDR3 nucleotides are TGTGCCAGCAATCGCCCAGCCGGGAACGAGCAGTACTTC. Protein sequence: CASNRPAGNEQYF.

This clonotype was counted ten times or more. J is TRBJ2-5 and V is TRBV20-1; tentatively, D is TRBD2 (6 bases). The V end was cut by 1 base, the J end by 5 bases, with 20 bases between. The CDR3 has 16 amino acids. CDR1 is DFQATT, CDR2 SNEGSKA, per germline (reference sequence). The DNA for the CDR3 is TGCAGTGCTAGAGTGTTGCCTAGCGCAGGCCGGGAGACCCAGTACTTC. Its protein is CSARVLPSAGRETQYF.

V and J are TRBV20-1 and TRBJ2-3, with 8 bases that match TRBD2. In germline, CDR1 is DFQATT, CDR2 SNEGSKA (reference sequence). The CDR3 has 14 residues. Unmatched junction bases numbered 4, after V lost 3 bases and J lost 2 bases. Here the CDR3 DNA reads TGCAGTGCTAGGGGAGCGGGGGCCACAGATACGCAGTATTTT. Encoded protein: CSARGAGATDTQYF.

In the case of this clonotype: Germline and junction disagree at one end, which may indicate a read error. The chain combines TRBV2 with TRBJ2-7; D perhaps matches TRBD2 (7 bases). CDR1 and CDR2 from the germline V gene are SNHLY and FYNNEI. CDR3 length equals 10 residues. CDR3: CVSRGGSTAF. CDR3 nucleotide sequence: TGTGTCAGCAGGGGAGGGAGCACCGCCTTC. The complete variable domain, with remaining parts taken from reference TRBV2 and TRBJ2-7, reads EPEVTQTPSHQVTQMGQEVILRCVPISNHLYFYWYRQILGQKVEFLVSFYNNEISEKSEIFDDQFSVERPDGSNFTLKIRSTKLEDSAMYFCVSRGGSTAFGPGTRLTVT.

Here the CDR3 DNA reads TGTGCCACGGGACTAGCTCTTATGGGGGAGCAGTACTTC. This translates into CATGLALMGEQYF. This chain connects TRBV10-3 to TRBJ2-7, with TRBD2 identical over 9 bases. The CDR3 spans 13 residues. Germline CDR1 reads ENHRY; CDR2 reads SYGVKD. V shed 10 bases and J 7 bases; nucleotides not matched to a gene: 11.

This clonotype was counted at least ten times. The chain couples TRBV6-5 to TRBJ1-1; unclear D gene. CDR1 is MNHEY, CDR2 SVGAGI, per germline. The CDR3 is made up of 15 amino acids. V lost 4 bases to trimming and J lost 1 base, with 13 bases between them. The CDR3, as DNA: TGTGCCAGCAGTTTGACACGGGTATCGAACACTGAAGCTTTCTTT. Amino acid sequence: CASSLTRVSNTEAFF.

Of note for this clonotype: One end of the junction is discordant with germline, which a read error may explain. The rearrangement uses TRBV5-5 and TRBJ1-3; 7 bases align to TRBD1. The CDR3 is 17 amino acids. Per germline, CDR1 SGHKS and CDR2 YYEKEE (reference sequence). The CDR3 sequence is CASSQGKWQGVGNTIYF. CDR3 in DNA: TGCGCCAGCAGCCAAGGTAAATGGCAGGGGGTAGGAAACACCATATATTTT.

The chain has TRBV14 and TRBJ1-5; D call uncertain. Germline CDR1 SGHDN, CDR2 FVKESK. Trimming shortened V by 3 bases and J by 2 bases, and 8 bases separated the two germline ends. This CDR3 region has 14 residues. The CDR3: CASSHTGGNQPQHF. The DNA for the CDR3 is TGTGCCAGCAGCCATACCGGAGGCAATCAGCCCCAGCATTTT.

This clonotype was seen a handful of times. No conserved phenylalanine or tryptophan is present at the end of the CDR3, so a read error is the likely explanation. It is unclear where the CDR3 begins or ends on the DNA, so no DNA is shown, and the CDR3 is as TCRdb lists it. The rearrangement uses TRBV2 and TRBJ1-1; TRBD1 is taken as the D call from the table, unchecked against the DNA. The CDR3 is 8 residues long, ends included. The germline V gene has CDR1 SNHLY and CDR2 FYNNEI. The CDR3 reads CASRDGNR.

This clonotype was counted between two and nine times. The junction does not match germline at one end; this may be a read error. This rearrangement joins TRBV10-2 to TRBJ1-2; 9 bases match TRBD1. This CDR3 is 15 amino acids long. Germline V gives CDR1 WSHSY, CDR2 SAAADI. The DNA for the CDR3 is TGTGCCAGCAGTGATTCCGGGACAGGGTACGATGGCTACACCTTC. Its protein is CASSDSGTGYDGYTF.

At least ten counts were recorded for this clonotype. This rearrangement joins TRBV7-7 to TRBJ2-5, with 12 bases identical to TRBD2. The germline CDR1 and CDR2 sequences are SSHAT and FNYEAQ (reference sequence). V was pared by 6 bases and J by 5 bases, with 7 bases of the junction left unmatched. The CDR3 contains 15 residues. The CDR3 nucleotides read TGTGCCAGCAGTTCTCTAGCGGGAGGGCAGGAGACCCAGTACTTC. Translated, it gives CASSSLAGGQETQYF. Supplemented by reference TRBV7-7 and TRBJ2-5, the full variable domain reads GAGVSQSPRYKVTKRGQDVTLRCDPISSHATLYWYQQALGQGPEFLTYFNYEAQPDKSGLPSDRFSAERPEGSISTLTIQRTEQRDSAMYRCASSSLAGGQETQYFGPGTRLLVL.

This clonotype has just a few counts. V usage is TRBV6-2 or TRBV6-3 and J usage is TRBJ1-5; D possibly corresponds to TRBD1 (5 bases). V shed 5 bases and J shed 0 bases, with 8 bases lying between them. The CDR3 has 14 amino acids. Per the germline V gene, CDR1 is MNHEY and CDR2 is SVGEGT. This CDR3 is CASSQDISNQPQHF. The CDR3 DNA sequence: TGTGCCAGCAGTCAGGACATTAGCAATCAGCCCCAGCATTTT.

This chain links TRBV25-1 with TRBJ1-1, with TRBD1 matching over 9 bases. Germline trimming cut 9 bases from V and 4 bases from J; bases unmatched to any gene: 9. CDR3 size: 14 residues. Germline V gene lookup returns CDR1 MGHDK and CDR2 SYGVNS. CDR3 in DNA: TGTGCCAGTCCCCGGGACAGGGCGAGCACTGAAGCTTTCTTT. Amino acids: CASPRDRASTEAFF. Complete variable domain (other parts from reference TRBV25-1 and TRBJ1-1): EADIYQTPRYLVIGTGKKITLECSQTMGHDKMYWYQQDPGMELHLIHYSYGVNSTEKGDLSSESTVSRIRTEHFPLTLESARPSHTSQYLCASPRDRASTEAFFGQGTRLTVV.

The rearrangement joins TRBV20-1 to TRBJ1-1; perhaps TRBD1 as D (6 bases). Between the trimmed V and J ends, which lost 3 bases and 12 bases, there was a span of 17 bases. The CDR3 length is 12 residues. Germline CDR1 DFQATT, CDR2 SNEGSKA (reference sequence). The CDR3 DNA reads TGCAGTGCTAGGGGCGAACAGGGTATGACTTTCTTT. Amino acids: CSARGEQGMTFF.

Details on this clonotype: At one of its ends the junction is not consistent with the germline gene, which may arise from a read error. The chain couples TRBV9 to TRBJ2-7, with D tentatively TRBD1 (6 bases). Germline-derived CDR1 and CDR2 are SGDLS and YYNGEE. This CDR3 region has 15 residues. In DNA form, the CDR3 reads TGTGCCAGCAGTGGTGACAGGCGCGATCACTACGAGCAATACTTC. Translation gives CASSGDRRDHYEQYF. Complete variable domain (other parts from reference TRBV9 and TRBJ2-7): DSGVTQTPKHLITATGQRVTLRCSPRSGDLSVYWYQQSLDQGLQFLIQYYNGEERAKGNILERFSAQQFPDLHSELNLSSLELGDSALYFCASSGDRRDHYEQYFGPGTRLTVT.

The chain has TRBV7-9 and TRBJ2-1; D gene ambiguous. CDR3 size: 13 residues. Germline-derived CDR1 and CDR2 are SEHNR and FQNEAQ (reference sequence). The V and J ends lost 1 base and 4 bases respectively, with 5 bases between them. CDR3: CASSLGHYNEQFF. CDR3 nucleotide sequence: TGTGCCAGCAGCTTAGGCCATTACAATGAGCAGTTCTTC.

This clonotype came up many times. The rearrangement uses TRBV7-9 and TRBJ2-7, with TRBD2 as a possible D gene (6 bases). Trimming shortened V by 6 bases and J by 3 bases, and 15 bases separated the two germline ends. CDR3 length: 14 amino acids. Germline loops: CDR1 SEHNR, CDR2 FQNEAQ (reference sequence). CDR3 sequence reads: CASSLSGPNYEQYF. The CDR3 DNA reads as TGTGCCAGCAGTTTGAGCGGGCCCAACTACGAGCAGTACTTC.

In regard to this clonotype: A much larger clone is a single base away; this may be a read error. The chain combines TRBV20-1 with TRBJ1-1, with TRBD1 as a possible D gene (6 bases). CDR3 length: 13 amino acids. Germline CDR1 is DFQATT and CDR2 is SNEGSKA (reference sequence). The CDR3 protein is CSARGRRDTETFF. In DNA form, the CDR3 reads TGCAGTGCTAGGGGGCGGAGGGACACTGAAACTTTCTTT.

In the case of this clonotype: This sequence may be a read error, since a much larger clone differs from it by one base. The genes are TRBV20-1 and TRBJ1-4; no clear D. The CDR3 consists of 15 residues. CDR1 and CDR2 (germline): DFQATT, SNEGSKA (reference sequence). The DNA for the CDR3 is TGCAGTACTAGAGATGGAGGCTTCGTTAATGAAAAACTGTTTTTT. Amino acids: CSTRDGGFVNEKLFF.

On this clonotype: This may arise from a read error, as a much more abundant clone is one base away. The genes are TRBV19 and TRBJ2-2; D is perhaps TRBD1 (6 bases). V was shortened by 1 base and J by 6 bases, with 9 bases between the two germline ends. Germline CDR1 reads LNHDA; CDR2 reads SQIVND (reference sequence). The CDR3 is 14 residues long. The CDR3 here is CASSIGRGSGELFF. Written as DNA, the CDR3 is TGTGCCAGTAGTATAGGCAGGGGTTCCGGGGAGCTGTTTTTT.